This TCR beta chain is from a study of cytomegalovirus exposure and HLA in healthy donors (dated by TCRdb to about 2017). Background on the whole study: According to an earlier analysis of a few hundred of the donors, about 179 million T cells yielded some 110 million unique TCR beta sequences and about 300 Gb of sequence data. The later analysis used no new phenotypic data to find candidate immune exposures, relying instead on TCR beta sequences and their occurrence across donors. The genetic ancestry cluster associated with self-reported Caucasian donors included 81% of the 398 genotyped donors. Several DR-DQ haplotypes were treated as single units for association and clustering because of strong linkage in the cohort. Among 398 genotyped donors of the cohort, an average of around 250,000 unique TCR beta nucleotide sequences was sequenced per donor, of which about 18% were non-productive. An early release that covered fewer than 800 HLA-typed donors contained approximately 300 gigabases of sequencing data and about 93 million unique TCR sequences. Genome-wide SNP genotypes for about 60% of the roughly 700 donors were used in a later genetic analysis, which treated that subset as a discovery cohort. Typing coverage varied by locus: roughly 629-640 donors for A, B, C, DRB1 and DQB1; approximately 500 for DQA1; more than 600 for DPA1; roughly 450 for DPB1. A later analysis re-analyzed previously published TCR beta repertoires from 600 to 850 donors and added high-resolution HLA genotyping to study TCR occurrence patterns. Donor age, sex, ethnicity and CMV serostatus were compiled alongside the repertoire data. HLA typing covered class I and class II loci at four-digit resolution. In an earlier analysis of over 550 of the donors, high-throughput TCR beta sequencing was used to judge whether each TCR beta V gene segment behaved as functional or pseudogenic. The study combined high-throughput TCR immunosequencing, statistical association of individual TCRs with disease status, and machine learning to predict cytomegalovirus infection status. In addition to the first cohort of 666 subjects, a separate validation cohort of around 110 different subjects was used. All discovery cohort repertoires had been generated using a single sequencing platform. Using immunosequencing, the study profiled T cell repertoires from some 670 subjects and related those repertoires to cytomegalovirus serostatus. The study aimed to test whether cataloging public T cell receptors could reveal signatures of past pathogen exposure. What the study reported, not specific to this receptor: In an earlier analysis of roughly 560 of the donors, most TCR beta V segments were observed in productive rearrangements about 87% or about 30% of the time, broadly matching IMGT annotations. Most CMV-associated TCR beta chains appeared to be HLA-restricted in a later analysis, and the HLA associations seemed to be driven largely by CMV exposure. According to a later analysis, parvovirus B19, influenza, CMV and Epstein-Barr virus appeared linked to several top co-occurrence clusters. At a false discovery rate of 0.05, a later analysis linked approximately 18,000 TCR beta sequences to specific HLA alleles. The only immune exposure information available for the cohort was CMV serostatus. Sequencing depth was assumed to be roughly uniform across donors in the presence/absence analyses, though that assumption may not hold. In vitro tests confirmed that a few of the cytomegalovirus-associated TCR beta chains recognize cytomegalovirus antigens. An association between a missense DCLRE1C variant and V-gene and J-gene trimming of TCR beta chains was found in a later genetic analysis and replicated in an independent cohort. A further reported finding was that TCR beta sequences accurately predicted the HLA-A and HLA-B alleles for most subjects in the first cohort. Linkage disequilibrium might explain the correlated functional status among segregating V segments, but an unknown experimental factor could not be ruled out. According to a later analysis, TCR association rates differed among HLA loci, with DRB1 alleles showing the most associated TCRs and HLA-C alleles showing the fewest. In the study, 150 to 200 TCR beta chains were listed as associated with cytomegalovirus. A group of highly shared sequence variants was considered likely to be a technical artifact of the sequencing pipeline. Across donors, most TCR sequences were observed very rarely, whereas some public TCRs were present in many individuals. A later genetic analysis reported fewer N-insertions in productive TCRs among donors in an Asian-associated ancestry cluster than the roughly 640-donor mean. It was suggested by the authors that the approach could potentially be generalized to other disease states and immunological phenotypes. Strong co-occurrence of HLA alleles, especially DR and DQ, made assigning TCR associations to individual alleles difficult. Because HLA typing was missing for some donors at each locus, association tests included only the typed subset. In both the original and validation cohorts, the classifier was reported to diagnose cytomegalovirus status with high specificity and sensitivity. In this cohort, only TCR beta chains were sequenced, and detectable features were limited by the absence of alpha or paired-chain data. In a later analysis, HLA-associated TCR beta chains were found to be more clonally expanded and to have lower generation probabilities than equally common non-associated chains. The earlier analysis of a few hundred of the donors excluded 15 to 20 rarely observed V segments, including chromosome 9 orphons, because counts were too low.

The cohort was made up of 650 to 700 healthy bone marrow donors. At the time of sampling, all cohort members were nominally healthy, though unrecorded immune exposures were likely present. The donor was CMV seropositive and belonged to the group of 270 or so seropositive cohort members. A peripheral blood sample was provided by each donor, and peripheral blood mononuclear cells were used for TCR beta sequencing. The Qiagen DNeasy Blood Extraction Kit was used to extract genomic DNA from the blood cell samples. The library was prepared using the immunoSEQ multiplex PCR assay. For the multiplex PCR, a mixture combining 60 forward primers for TCR Vbeta segments and 13 reverse primers for TCR Jbeta segments was used. The CDR3 region of rearranged TCR beta genes was amplified from genomic DNA with a multiplex PCR assay. On the Illumina HiSeq System, the amplified TCR beta libraries were sequenced as 87-base-pair reads. For the original study's pipeline: A later analysis tallied approximately 87 million unique TCR beta chains across the 666 repertoires, and about 12 million of those chains were shared by two or more donors. A nearest-neighbor algorithm error-corrected the raw reads and collapsed the reads into unique sequences, merging closely related sequences to remove PCR and sequencing errors. To assign V, D and J gene segments, CDR3 sequences were aligned to IMGT reference sequences. For a sequence to be retained, a match of at least six nucleotides was required to both a V gene segment and a J gene segment. Rearrangements were classified as productive when the CDR3 lacked stop codons and remained in frame with V and J, and all other rearrangements were classified as non-productive. Following IMGT convention, CDR3 was defined as the stretch from the second conserved V-encoded cysteine up to the conserved J-encoded phenylalanine. The earlier analysis of 500 to 600 of the donors excluded sequences that lacked an unambiguous match to a single V gene segment. In an earlier analysis of roughly 500 of the donors, V segments were called functional above 56.7% productive rearrangements and were called segregating when the between-donor standard deviation exceeded 5%. A statistical classification framework was built to diagnose cytomegalovirus status from the catalog of TCR beta chain sequences. A later analysis assigned V and J genes by comparing TCR nucleotide sequences with IMGT/GENE-DB human TR gene sequences. The TCRdist pipeline was used in a later analysis to assign CDR3 sequences and most-parsimonious VDJ recombination scenarios. In a later analysis, every TCR beta chain was defined by the combination of its CDR3 amino acid sequence and its V-gene family, and reads without a unique V-gene family were dropped. To address suspected cross-contamination and a sequencing artifact, a later analysis removed under 600 highly shared, low-generation-probability nucleotide sequences. In a later analysis, a clonal expansion index for each public chain was calculated from normalized within-repertoire ranks of inferred template counts. In a later analysis, generation probabilities were computed using a VDJ recombination model fitted to out-of-frame rearrangements, and the results were checked against IGoR. In a later analysis, hypergeometric tests were used to score TCR-TCR, TCR-HLA and TCR-CMV co-occurrence, with a repertoire-size bias correction applied to TCR pairs. In a later analysis, false discovery rates were estimated by permuting HLA or CMV assignments 20 times. In a later analysis, co-occurring TCRs were grouped with DBSCAN, and TCRdist sequence similarity was added when clustering was performed within HLA-allele-positive subsets. Co-occurrence clustering excluded repertoires with fewer than 30,000 or more than 120,000 public chains, plus five with anomalous nucleotide sharing. Sourced from immuneACCESS, this table was stored by TCRdb with only in-frame sequences that have V and J called. A share of the clones is absent; for the studies checked, an unresolved V gene accounts for under half, and the remainder has no known explanation. D and trimming come from the DNA, and the V and J calls and clone size come from that table. For this sample the table gives 89,000 or so clones, of which 75% to 85% were detected only once. 9.5% to 13% of the sample rests with the top ten.

This clone showed up just once. It has no known antigen specificity. Per-base quality was not reported, and no clone a single base away is much larger than it. The material sequenced was PBMCs. This receptor was taken from a man between 18 and 35 years old in good health and CMV-seropositive.

The DNA sequence is TGCGCCACCTCCCCTATGGGAGATGGCTACACCTTC. Protein translation: CATSPMGDGYTF. The chain was built from TRBV5-1 and TRBJ1-2, with no confident D gene call. Looking up the germline V gene yields CDR1 SGHRS and CDR2 YFSETQ. From the cysteine through the phenylalanine, the CDR3 covers 12 amino acids. Only CDR3 DNA is held: 36 bases, read in frame from base 1. Trimming removed 9 bases from V and 6 bases from J, leaving 15 bases between the germline ends.